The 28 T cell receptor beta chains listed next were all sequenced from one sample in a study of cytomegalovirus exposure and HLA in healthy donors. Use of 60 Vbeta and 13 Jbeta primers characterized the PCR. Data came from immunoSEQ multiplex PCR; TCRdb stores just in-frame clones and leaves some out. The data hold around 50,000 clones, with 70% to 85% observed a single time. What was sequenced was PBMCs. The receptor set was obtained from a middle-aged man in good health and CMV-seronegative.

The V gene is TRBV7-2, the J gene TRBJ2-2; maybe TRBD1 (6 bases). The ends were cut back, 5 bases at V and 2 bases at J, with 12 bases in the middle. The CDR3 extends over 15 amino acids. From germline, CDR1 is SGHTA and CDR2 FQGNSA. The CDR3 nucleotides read TGTGCCAGCAGCACACGGACAGATAACACCGGGGAGCTGTTTTTT. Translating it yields CASSTRTDNTGELFF.

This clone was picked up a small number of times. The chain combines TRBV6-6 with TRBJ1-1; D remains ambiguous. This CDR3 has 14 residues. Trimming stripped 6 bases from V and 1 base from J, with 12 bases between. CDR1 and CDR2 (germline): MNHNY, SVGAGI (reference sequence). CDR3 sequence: CASSSTTANTEAFF. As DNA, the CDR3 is TGTGCCAGCAGCTCCACGACTGCGAACACTGAAGCTTTCTTT.

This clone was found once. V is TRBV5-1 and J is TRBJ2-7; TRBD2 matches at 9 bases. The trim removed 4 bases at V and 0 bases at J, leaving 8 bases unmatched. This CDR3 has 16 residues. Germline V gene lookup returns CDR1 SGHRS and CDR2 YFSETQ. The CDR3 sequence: CASSGGLARVSYEQYF. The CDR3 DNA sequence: TGCGCCAGCAGCGGGGGACTAGCAAGAGTCTCCTACGAGCAGTACTTC.

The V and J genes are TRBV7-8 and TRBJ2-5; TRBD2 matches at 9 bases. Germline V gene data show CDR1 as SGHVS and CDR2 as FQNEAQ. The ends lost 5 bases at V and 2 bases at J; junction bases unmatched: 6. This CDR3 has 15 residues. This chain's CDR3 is CASSRDSGRQETQYF. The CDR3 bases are TGTGCCAGCAGCCGAGATAGCGGGAGACAAGAGACCCAGTACTTC.

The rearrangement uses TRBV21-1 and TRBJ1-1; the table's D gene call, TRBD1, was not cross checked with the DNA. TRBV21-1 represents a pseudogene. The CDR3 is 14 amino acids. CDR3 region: CASSSRGSDTEAFF. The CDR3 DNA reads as TGTGCCAGCAGCAGTAGGGGGAGCGACACTGAAGCTTTCTTT.

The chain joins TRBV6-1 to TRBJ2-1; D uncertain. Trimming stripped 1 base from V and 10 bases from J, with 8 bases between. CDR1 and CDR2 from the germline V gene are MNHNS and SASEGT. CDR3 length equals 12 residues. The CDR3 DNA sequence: TGTGCCAGCAGTGAAGATATCCTAGAGCAGTTCTTC. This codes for CASSEDILEQFF.

The CDR3 sequence: CASSPTGGAGNQPQHF. The CDR3 DNA reads TGTGCCAGCAGTCCGACAGGGGGCGCAGGCAATCAGCCCCAGCATTTT. The chain recombines TRBV28 with TRBJ1-5, with 10 bases matching TRBD1. Germline V gives CDR1 MDHEN, CDR2 SYDVKM. The junction had 6 bases not matched to a gene; V was cut back by 5 bases and J by 2 bases. The CDR3 is 16 amino acids.

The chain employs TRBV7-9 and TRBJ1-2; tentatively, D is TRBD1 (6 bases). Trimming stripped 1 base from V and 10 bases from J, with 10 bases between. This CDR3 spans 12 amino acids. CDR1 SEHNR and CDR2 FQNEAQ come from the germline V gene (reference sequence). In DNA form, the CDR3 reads TGTGCCAGCAGCTTAGTAGGACAGTACTACACCTTC. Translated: CASSLVGQYYTF.

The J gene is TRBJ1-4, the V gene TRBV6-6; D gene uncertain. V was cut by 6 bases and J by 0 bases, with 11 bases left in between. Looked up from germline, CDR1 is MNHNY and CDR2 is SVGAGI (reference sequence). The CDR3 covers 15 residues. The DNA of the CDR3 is TGTGCCAGCAGACCACTCGGGGCAACTAATGAAAAACTGTTTTTT. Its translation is CASRPLGATNEKLFF.

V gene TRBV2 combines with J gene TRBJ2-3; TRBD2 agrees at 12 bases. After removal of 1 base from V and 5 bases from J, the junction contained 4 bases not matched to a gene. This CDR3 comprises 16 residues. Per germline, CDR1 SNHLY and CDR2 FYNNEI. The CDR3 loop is CASSEGLAGGGDTQYF. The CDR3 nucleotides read TGTGCCAGCAGTGAAGGGCTAGCGGGGGGGGGAGATACGCAGTATTTT.

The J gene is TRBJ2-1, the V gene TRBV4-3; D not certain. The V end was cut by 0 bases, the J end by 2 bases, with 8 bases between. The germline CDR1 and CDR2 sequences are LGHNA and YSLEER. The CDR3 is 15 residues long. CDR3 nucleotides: TGCGCCAGCAGCCAAGATCGGGTAGCCTACAATGAGCAGTTCTTC. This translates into CASSQDRVAYNEQFF.

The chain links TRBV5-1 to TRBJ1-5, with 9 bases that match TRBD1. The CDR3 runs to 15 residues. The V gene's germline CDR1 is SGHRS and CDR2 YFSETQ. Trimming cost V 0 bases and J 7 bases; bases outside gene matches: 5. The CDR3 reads CASSLGTGDQQPQHF. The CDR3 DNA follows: TGCGCCAGCAGCTTGGGGACAGGGGATCAACAGCCCCAGCATTTT.

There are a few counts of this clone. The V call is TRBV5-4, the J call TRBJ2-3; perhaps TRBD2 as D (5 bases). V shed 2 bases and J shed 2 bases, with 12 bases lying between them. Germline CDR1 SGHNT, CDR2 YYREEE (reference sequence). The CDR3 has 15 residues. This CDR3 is CASSFADYPTDTQYF. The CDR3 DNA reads TGTGCCAGCAGCTTCGCCGACTATCCCACAGATACGCAGTATTTT.

DNA for the CDR3: TGTGCCAGCAGCTTAAGAGGGGGCATCGGGGAGCTGTTTTTT. Its protein product is CASSLRGGIGELFF. The genes are TRBV7-2 and TRBJ2-2, with TRBD1 identical over 7 bases. The junction had 4 bases not matched to a gene; V was cut back by 2 bases and J by 7 bases. The CDR3 runs 14 residues. Germline CDR1 reads SGHTA; CDR2 reads FQGNSA.

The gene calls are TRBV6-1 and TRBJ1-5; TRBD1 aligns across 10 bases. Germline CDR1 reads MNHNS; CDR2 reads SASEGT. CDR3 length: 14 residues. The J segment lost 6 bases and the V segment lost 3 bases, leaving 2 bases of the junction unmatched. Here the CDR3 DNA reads TGTGCCAGCAGTGAGAGACAGGGGGCTCAGCCCCAGCATTTT. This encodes CASSERQGAQPQHF.

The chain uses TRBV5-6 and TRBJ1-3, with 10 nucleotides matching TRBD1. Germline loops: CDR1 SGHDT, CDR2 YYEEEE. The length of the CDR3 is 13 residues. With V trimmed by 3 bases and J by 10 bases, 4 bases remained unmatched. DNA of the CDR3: TGTGCCAGCAGCTGGACAGGGGGTTATACCATATATTTT. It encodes CASSWTGGYTIYF.

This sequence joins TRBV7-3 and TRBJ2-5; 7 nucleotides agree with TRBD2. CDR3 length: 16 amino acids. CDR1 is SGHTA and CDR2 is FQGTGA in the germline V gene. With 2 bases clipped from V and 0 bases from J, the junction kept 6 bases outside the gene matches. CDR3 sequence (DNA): TGTGCCAGCAGCTTAGGCCCAGCGGGGTACCAAGAGACCCAGTACTTC. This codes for CASSLGPAGYQETQYF.

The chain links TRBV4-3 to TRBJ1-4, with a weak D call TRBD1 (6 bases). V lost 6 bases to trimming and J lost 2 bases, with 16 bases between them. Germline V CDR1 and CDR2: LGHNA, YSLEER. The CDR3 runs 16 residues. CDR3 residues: CASRDSSGGTNEKLFF. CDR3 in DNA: TGCGCCAGCAGGGACAGTTCGGGAGGGACTAATGAAAAACTGTTTTTT.

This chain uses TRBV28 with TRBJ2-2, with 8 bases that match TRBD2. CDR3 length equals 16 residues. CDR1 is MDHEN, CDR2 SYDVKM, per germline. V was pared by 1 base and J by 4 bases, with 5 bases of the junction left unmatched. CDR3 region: CASSLFSSGGTGELFF. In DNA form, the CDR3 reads TGTGCCAGCAGTTTATTCTCCAGCGGGGGCACCGGGGAGCTGTTTTTT.

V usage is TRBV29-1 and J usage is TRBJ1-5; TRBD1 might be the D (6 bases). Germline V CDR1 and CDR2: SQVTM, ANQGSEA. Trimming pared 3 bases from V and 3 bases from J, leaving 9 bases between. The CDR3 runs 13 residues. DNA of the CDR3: TGCAGCGTTGACTCAGGGGACAATCAGCCCCAGCATTTT. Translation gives CSVDSGDNQPQHF.

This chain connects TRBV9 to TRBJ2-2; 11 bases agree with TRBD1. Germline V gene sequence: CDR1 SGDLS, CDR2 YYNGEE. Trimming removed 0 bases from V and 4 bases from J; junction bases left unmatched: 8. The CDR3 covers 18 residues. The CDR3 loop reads CASSVVPYGTGGTGELFF. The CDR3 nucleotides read TGTGCCAGCAGCGTAGTCCCCTACGGGACAGGGGGCACCGGGGAGCTGTTTTTT.

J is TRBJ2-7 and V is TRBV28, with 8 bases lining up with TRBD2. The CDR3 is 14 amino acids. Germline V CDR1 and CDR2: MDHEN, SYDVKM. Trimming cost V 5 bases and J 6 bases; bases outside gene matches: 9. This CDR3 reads CASSAGGRPGEQYV. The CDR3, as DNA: TGTGCCAGCAGTGCGGGGGGTCGACCGGGCGAGCAGTACGTC.

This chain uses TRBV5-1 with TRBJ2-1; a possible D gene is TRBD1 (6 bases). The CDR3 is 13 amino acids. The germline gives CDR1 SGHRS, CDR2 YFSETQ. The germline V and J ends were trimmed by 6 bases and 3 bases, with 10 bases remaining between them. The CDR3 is CASMGADYNEQFF. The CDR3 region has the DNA TGCGCCAGCATGGGGGCGGACTACAATGAGCAGTTCTTC.

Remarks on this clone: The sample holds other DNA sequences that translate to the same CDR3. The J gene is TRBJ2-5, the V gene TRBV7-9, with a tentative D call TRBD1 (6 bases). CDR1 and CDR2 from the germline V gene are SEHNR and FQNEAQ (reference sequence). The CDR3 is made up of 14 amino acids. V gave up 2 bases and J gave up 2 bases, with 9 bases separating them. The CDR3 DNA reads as TGTGCCAGCAGCTTAAGGACAGTGCAAGAGACCCAGTACTTC. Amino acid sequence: CASSLRTVQETQYF.

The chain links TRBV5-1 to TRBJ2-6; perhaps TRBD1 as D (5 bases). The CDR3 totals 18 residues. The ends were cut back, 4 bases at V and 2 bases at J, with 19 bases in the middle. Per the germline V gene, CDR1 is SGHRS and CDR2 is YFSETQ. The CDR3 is CASSGDATSRAGANVLTF. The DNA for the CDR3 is TGCGCCAGCAGCGGCGATGCGACAAGCAGGGCTGGGGCCAACGTCCTGACTTTC.

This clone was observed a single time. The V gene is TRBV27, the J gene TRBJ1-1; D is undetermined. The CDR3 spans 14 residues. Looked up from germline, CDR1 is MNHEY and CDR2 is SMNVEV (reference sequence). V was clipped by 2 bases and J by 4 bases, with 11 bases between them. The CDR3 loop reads CASSLEGLGTEAFF. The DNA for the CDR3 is TGTGCCAGCAGTTTAGAGGGATTGGGCACTGAAGCTTTCTTT.

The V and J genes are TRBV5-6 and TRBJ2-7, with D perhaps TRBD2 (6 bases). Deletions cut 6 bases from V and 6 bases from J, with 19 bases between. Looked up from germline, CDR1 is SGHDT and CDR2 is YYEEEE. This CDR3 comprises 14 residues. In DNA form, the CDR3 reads TGTGCCAGCACCCGGGAGCGAAGGGCCTCCGAGCAGTACTTC. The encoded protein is CASTRERRASEQYF.

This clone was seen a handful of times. In DNA, the CDR3 is TGCGCCAGCAGCCAAGGGACTAGCGGGGGGGTCGCAGATACGCAGTATTTT. This sequence encodes CASSQGTSGGVADTQYF. The chain recombines TRBV4-3 with TRBJ2-3; 15 nucleotides align to TRBD2. The CDR3 contains 17 residues. V was clipped by 1 base and J by 4 bases; unmatched bases: 3. Germline CDR1 and CDR2: LGHNA and YSLEER.